These 29 T cell receptor beta chains originate from one sample sequenced in a study of human T cells and chemical hapten exposure (TCRdb year 2021). Receptor amplification or capture employed RACE. For sequencing, a NextSeq 500 was employed. TCRdb redid the processing of the public reads, applying fastp at Q25 and MiXCR, and retained in-frame beta chains. Identical CDR3 proteins give one entry, which carries the most common genes and DNA. In all, the sample holds about 83,000 distinct CDR3 sequences, and over 6% of those were seen once. The top ten constitute approximately 1.5% of the sample. Sample time point, as interpreted from the label and publication: patch test 1, 2 weeks after DPC sensitization. Interpreted using the paper, the treatment or condition label stands for: therapeutic diphenylcyclopropenone sensitization with weekly scalp DPC. Source: whole blood, taken in connection with sensitization to the hapten diphenylcyclopropenone (DPC). Every receptor here comes from a woman aged 25 to 39 with alopecia areata. Some clones in this sample may be carry-over from other donors' samples.

This clonotype came up many times. This chain connects TRBV27 to TRBJ1-2; D unresolved. Germline-derived CDR1 and CDR2 are MNHEY and SMNVEV (reference sequence). V was trimmed by 8 bases and J by 2 bases, leaving 12 bases between them. The CDR3 spans 13 residues. CDR3 amino acids: CASQLAPNYGYTF. In DNA, the CDR3 is TGTGCCAGCCAGTTGGCTCCCAACTATGGCTACACCTTC.

As regards this clonotype: The junction departs from germline at one end; a sequencing error may be responsible. The chain has TRBV5-1 and TRBJ1-5; D not certain. The CDR3 runs to 14 residues. The germline V gene has CDR1 SGHRS and CDR2 YFSETQ. The CDR3 region is CASSLEAGNQPQNF. The DNA of the CDR3 is TGCGCCAGCAGCTTGGAGGCAGGCAATCAGCCCCAGAATTTT.

This clonotype was recorded at least ten times. This chain uses TRBV29-1 with TRBJ2-1, with TRBD2 as a possible D gene (6 bases). Germline V gives CDR1 SQVTM, CDR2 ANQGSEA. The V gene lost 3 bases and the J gene lost 2 bases, with 11 bases spanning the gap. The CDR3 has 14 residues. The CDR3 bases are TGCAGCGTTGATGCGGGATTCACCTACAATGAGCAGTTCTTC. This codes for CSVDAGFTYNEQFF.

A note on this clonotype: A clone one base away is much larger, so this may be a read error. The chain couples TRBV29-1 to TRBJ1-2; 7 bases agree with TRBD1. This CDR3 has 15 amino acids. Germline V gene data show CDR1 as SQVTM and CDR2 as ANQGSEA. V dropped 6 bases and J dropped 7; count of bases not matched to a gene: 17. CDR3 sequence reads: CSVPQARDRSAGYTF. The CDR3 DNA sequence: TGCAGCGTCCCCCAGGCGAGGGACAGATCGGCTGGCTACACCTTC.

This clonotype has a count of ten or more. The chain has TRBV24-1 and TRBJ2-3, with a possible D match to TRBD1 (5 bases). Trimming shortened V by 3 bases and J by 6 bases, and 6 bases separated the two germline ends. Germline-derived CDR1 and CDR2 are KGHDR and SFDVKD. The CDR3 is made up of 12 amino acids. The CDR3 loop reads CATSDPGDTQYF. The CDR3 nucleotides are TGTGCCACCAGTGATCCAGGGGATACGCAGTATTTT.

CDR3 sequence: CASSLAAGGPTGELFF. DNA for the CDR3: TGTGCCAGCAGTTTAGCAGCGGGCGGACCCACCGGGGAGCTGTTTTTT. The chain uses TRBV12-3 or TRBV12-4 and TRBJ2-2, with a tentative D call TRBD2 (6 bases). The CDR3 loop spans 16 amino acids. Between the trimmed V and J ends, which lost 0 bases and 4 bases, there was a span of 12 bases.

This chain connects TRBV6-5 to TRBJ1-1, with 9 bases identical to TRBD1. Trimming took 3 bases from V and 6 from J; bases not matched to a gene: 5. CDR1 is MNHEY and CDR2 is SVGAGI in the germline V gene. The CDR3 covers 14 residues. CDR3 coding DNA: TGTGCCAGCAGTTATGGGACAGGGTGGGCTGAAGCTTTCTTT. Residues: CASSYGTGWAEAFF.

This clonotype showed up many times. V and J are TRBV6-1 and TRBJ1-1, with unresolved D. This CDR3 has 14 amino acids. Trimming stripped 4 bases from V and 5 bases from J, with 14 bases between. CDR1 and CDR2 (germline): MNHNS, SASEGT. The CDR3 sequence is CASSVRTAMTEAFF. As DNA, the CDR3 is TGTGCCAGCAGTGTTCGAACGGCAATGACTGAAGCTTTCTTT.

This clonotype has just a few counts. In DNA form, the CDR3 reads TGTGCCAGCAGCTTCCTCGAGAGAAACACCATATATTTT. This translates into CASSFLERNTIYF. V is TRBV13 and J is TRBJ1-3; D is unclear. Deletions cut 3 bases from V and 5 bases from J, with 8 bases between. Germline CDR1 is PRHDT and CDR2 is FYEKMQ (reference sequence). The CDR3 consists of 13 residues.

At least ten counts were recorded for this clonotype. The gene calls are TRBV6-2 or TRBV6-3 and TRBJ1-5; 10 bases are a match to TRBD1. CDR1 is MNHEY and CDR2 is SVGEGT in the germline V gene. This CDR3 contains 16 residues. V trimming: 6 bases; J trimming: 2 bases; junction bases outside the gene matches: 7. DNA of the CDR3: TGTGCCAGCAGAAAAGGAGGGACAGGGGGCAATCAGCCCCAGCATTTT. It codes for CASRKGGTGGNQPQHF.

This clonotype has at least ten counts. The CDR3, as DNA: TGCGCCAGCAGCTTGGAAGGAAGCACTGAAGCTTTCTTT. It is translated as CASSLEGSTEAFF. This rearrangement joins TRBV5-1 to TRBJ1-1; D not certain. Germline V lookup: CDR1 SGHRS, CDR2 YFSETQ. The CDR3 contains 13 residues. The ends were cut back, 0 bases at V and 4 bases at J, with 7 bases in the middle.

This clonotype occurred many times. One end of the junction varies from germline; a read error may be responsible. The CDR3 is CAWSVQKGMAF. The DNA of the CDR3 is TGTGCCTGGAGTGTACAAAAGGGGATGGCCTTC. The chain is built from TRBV30 and TRBJ1-2, with D perhaps TRBD1 (5 bases). The length of the CDR3 is 11 residues. Germline values: CDR1 GTSNPN, CDR2 SVGIG (reference sequence).

At least ten counts were recorded for this clonotype. The V gene is TRBV20-1, the J gene TRBJ2-3; D possibly corresponds to TRBD1 (6 bases). CDR1 and CDR2 from the germline V gene are DFQATT and SNEGSKA (reference sequence). CDR3 length: 15 residues. Trimming stripped 6 bases from V and 1 base from J, with 17 bases between. CDR3 in amino acids: CSAGKQGLGTDTQYF. The CDR3 nucleotides are TGCAGTGCAGGAAAACAGGGTCTCGGCACAGATACGCAGTATTTT.

This clonotype occurred a few times. V is TRBV5-5 and J is TRBJ1-5; 7 positions agree with TRBD1. V shed 4 bases and J 2 bases; nucleotides not matched to a gene: 9. This CDR3 region has 16 residues. CDR1 SGHKS and CDR2 YYEKEE come from the germline V gene (reference sequence). CDR3 sequence: CASSLSTGWGNQPQHF. Written as DNA, the CDR3 is TGTGCCAGCAGCCTCTCGACAGGGTGGGGCAATCAGCCCCAGCATTTT.

Ten or more counts support this clonotype. The CDR3 nucleotides read TGTGCCAGCAGCCGGGACAGTTACACCGGGGAGCTGTTTTTT. Translating gives CASSRDSYTGELFF. The V and J genes are TRBV27 and TRBJ2-2, with 7 bases lining up with TRBD1. The CDR3 has 14 residues. CDR1 is MNHEY and CDR2 is SMNVEV in the germline V gene (reference sequence). After removal of 6 bases from V and 3 bases from J, the junction contained 4 bases not matched to a gene.

A few counts support this clonotype. Compared with germline, one end of the junction differs, possibly owing to a read error. The DNA of the CDR3 is TGCAGTGCCAGAGACAGGTTCAATCAGCCCCAGCATTTT. This translates into CSARDRFNQPQHF. This sequence joins TRBV20-1 and TRBJ1-5, with D possibly being TRBD1 (6 bases). Germline loops: CDR1 DFQATT, CDR2 SNEGSKA (reference sequence). The CDR3 has 13 amino acids.

This chain links TRBV11-2 with TRBJ1-4, with unresolved D. Germline-derived CDR1 and CDR2 are SGHAT and FQNNGV. CDR3 length: 15 residues. With 5 bases removed from V and 5 bases from J, the gap between germline ends came to 15 bases. For the CDR3, the DNA is TGTGCCAGCAGCCCCCTGGCAGGACGGAATGAAAAACTGTTTTTT. This sequence encodes CASSPLAGRNEKLFF.

This clonotype was seen at least ten times. This sequence joins TRBV5-6 and TRBJ2-6; D is unclear. The CDR3 is made up of 16 amino acids. The germline V and J ends were trimmed by 2 bases and 0 bases, with 9 bases remaining between them. Germline V CDR1 and CDR2: SGHDT, YYEEEE. The CDR3 DNA reads TGTGCCAGCAGCTTCGACCCCACCTCTGGGGCCAACGTCCTGACTTTC. It codes for CASSFDPTSGANVLTF. The whole variable domain, remainder taken from reference TRBV5-6 and TRBJ2-6, is DAGVTQSPTHLIKTRGQQVTLRCSPKSGHDTVSWYQQALGQGPQFIFQYYEEEERQRGNFPDRFSGHQFPNYSSELNVNALLLGDSALYLCASSFDPTSGANVLTFGAGSRLTVL.

The genes are TRBV20-1 and TRBJ1-6, with D uncertain. Trimming cost V 2 bases and J 6 bases, with 14 bases left between them. The germline V gene encodes CDR1 DFQATT and CDR2 SNEGSKA (reference sequence). CDR3 length: 15 amino acids. Here the CDR3 reads CSARSKGFPNSPLHF. The CDR3 DNA reads as TGCAGTGCTAGAAGCAAAGGGTTTCCTAATTCACCCCTCCACTTT.

This clonotype was detected many times. This rearrangement joins TRBV6-5 to TRBJ1-1; D gene unclear. Germline loops: CDR1 MNHEY, CDR2 SVGAGI. CDR3 length equals 15 residues. The ends were cut back, 5 bases at V and 1 base at J, with 14 bases in the middle. CDR3 sequence reads: CASSPAVGRNTEAFF. CDR3 nucleotides: TGTGCCAGCAGTCCGGCGGTGGGCAGGAACACTGAAGCTTTCTTT.

A few counts support this clonotype. This chain connects TRBV12-3 or TRBV12-4 to TRBJ1-4; no firm D call. Trimming removed 2 bases from V and 5 bases from J, with 12 bases in between. This CDR3 has 15 residues. The CDR3 coding sequence is TGTGCCAGCAGTTTATATGACATGACCAATGAAAAACTGTTTTTT. Its translation is CASSLYDMTNEKLFF.

This clonotype has more than one count but fewer than ten. The rearrangement uses TRBV15 and TRBJ1-4; TRBD1 matches 9 bases. The CDR3 runs to 15 residues. The germline V gene has CDR1 LNHNV and CDR2 YYDKDF (reference sequence). V lost 5 bases to trimming and J lost 7 bases; unmatched junction nucleotides: 8. The CDR3 here is CATSENRGLAEKLFF. The CDR3, as DNA: TGTGCCACCAGCGAGAACAGGGGGCTGGCTGAAAAACTGTTTTTT.

The rearrangement links TRBV3-1 to TRBJ1-2, with a tentative D call TRBD1 (6 bases). V shed 5 bases and J shed 5 bases, with 9 bases lying between them. The CDR3 covers 12 residues. Germline V lookup: CDR1 LGHDT, CDR2 YNNKEL (reference sequence). The CDR3 nucleotides are TGTGCCAGCAGCACCGGGACATATGGCTACACCTTC. Translation gives CASSTGTYGYTF.

Turning to this clonotype: With only one base between it and a far larger clone, this is likely a read error. The chain couples TRBV7-9 to TRBJ2-7; 8 nucleotides match TRBD1. J gave up 6 bases and V 5 bases, and 3 bases lay outside the gene matches. Germline-derived CDR1 and CDR2 are SEHNR and FQNEAQ (reference sequence). The CDR3 contains 12 residues. This CDR3 is CASSTTGAEQYF. DNA for the CDR3: TGTGCCAGCAGCACGACAGGGGCCGAGCAGTACTTC.

The chain links TRBV9 to TRBJ1-2, with a possible D match to TRBD1 (5 bases). Per germline, CDR1 SGDLS and CDR2 YYNGEE. There are 15 residues in the CDR3. The ends were cut back, 0 bases at V and 1 base at J, with 10 bases in the middle. This CDR3 reads CASSVATGFNYGYTF. For the CDR3, the DNA is TGTGCCAGCAGCGTAGCTACAGGATTTAACTATGGCTACACCTTC.

This clonotype has a handful of counts. The genes are TRBV5-1 and TRBJ1-1; the D gene is possibly TRBD1 (6 bases). Germline lookup yields CDR1 SGHRS and CDR2 YFSETQ. The V end lost 6 bases, the J end lost 0 bases, and 12 bases lay between the germline ends. The CDR3 is 14 residues long. In DNA, the CDR3 is TGCGCCAGCAAGGGCAGGGGAATGAACACTGAAGCTTTCTTT. It translates to CASKGRGMNTEAFF.

There are many counts of this clonotype. The chain combines TRBV5-1 with TRBJ1-2, with D perhaps matching TRBD1 (6 bases). There are 16 residues in the CDR3. From germline, CDR1 is SGHRS and CDR2 YFSETQ. V lost 0 bases, J lost 8 bases, and 20 bases lay in between. The CDR3 coding sequence is TGCGCCAGCAGCTTGGCAGGGGCAGCCAATGCTTTAGGCTACACCTTC. Protein sequence: CASSLAGAANALGYTF.

The CDR3 nucleotides read TGTGCCAGCAGCTTAGTGGGGGCTTTCTTT. As protein: CASSLVGAFF. V usage is TRBV13 and J usage is TRBJ1-1, with unresolved D. The V gene lost 1 base and the J gene lost 11 bases, with 5 bases spanning the gap. Germline V gene data show CDR1 as PRHDT and CDR2 as FYEKMQ (reference sequence). The CDR3 covers 10 residues.

This clonotype came up many times. The chain is built from TRBV29-1 and TRBJ1-1, with D maybe TRBD1 (5 bases). CDR1 SQVTM and CDR2 ANQGSEA come from the germline V gene. The CDR3 sequence is 12 residues long. V gave up 7 bases and J gave up 0 bases, with 9 bases separating them. As DNA, the CDR3 is TGCAGCGCTGGACACATGAACACTGAAGCTTTCTTT. Its protein product is CSAGHMNTEAFF.